Listed below are T cell receptor beta chains from one sample, sequenced in a study of cytomegalovirus exposure and HLA in healthy donors. The repertoire was sequenced with immunoSEQ multiplex PCR; TCRdb's copy has only in-frame clones and lacks some. In the table there are 90,000 to 130,000 clones, roughly 80% of which are singletons. Sequenced: PBMCs. These receptors came from a man aged 25 to 40 in good health and CMV-seropositive. Both conserved end residues are part of each CDR3. A D gene is named only where the DNA matches it firmly. Rows give clone size only sometimes, using once, few, many, or a class for an expanded clone.

size	V	D	J	DNA	CDR3
-	TRBV7-2	-	TRBJ2-3	TGTGCCAGCAGCTTGGTTCCGCCGGGGAATACGCAGTATTTT	CASSLVPPGNTQYF
-	TRBV19	TRBD1	TRBJ1-2	TGTGCCAGTAGTCCCCGACAGGGAATCCCTAGTGGCTACACCTTC	CASSPRQGIPSGYTF
-	TRBV30	-	TRBJ2-1	TGTGCCTGGAGTGTAAATCGGTCCGGAGGGCAGTTCTTC	CAWSVNRSGGQFF
-	TRBV5-1	-	TRBJ1-1	TGCGCCAGCAGCCCGTACATCCAGAACACTGAAGCTTTCTTT	CASSPYIQNTEAFF
-	TRBV28	-	TRBJ1-2	TGTGCCAGCAGTCATCGGGACACCCTAGGGGGTCTCTATGGCTACACCTTC	CASSHRDTLGGLYGYTF
few	TRBV30	-	TRBJ2-2	TGTGCCTGGAGTGCGGACAATTGGCCCGGGGAGCTGTTTTTT	CAWSADNWPGELFF
-	TRBV6-5	-	TRBJ1-6	TGTGCCAGCAGTTACTCGAAAGCTTCACCCCTCCACTTT	CASSYSKASPLHF
-	TRBV30	-	TRBJ1-1	TGTGCCTGTCTCGGGGGGGCAGTCAAGGGGGCTTTCTTT	CACLGGAVKGAFF
-	TRBV10-1	TRBD1	TRBJ1-3	TGCGCCAGCAGGGGACAGGGAACGTCTGGAAACACCATATATTTT	CASRGQGTSGNTIYF
-	TRBV5-4	-	TRBJ2-3	TGTGCCAGCAGCTTGGGGGGCGCGTCGCACATAGTAGATACGCAGTATTTT	CASSLGGASHIVDTQYF
-	TRBV5-4	TRBD2	TRBJ2-5	TGTGCCAGCAGCCGACTAGCGGGACTCCAAGAGACCCAGTACTTC	CASSRLAGLQETQYF
-	TRBV18	TRBD2	TRBJ2-1	TGTGCCAGCTCACCACCTAGCGGGGGTCTCTACAATGAGCAGTTCTTC	CASSPPSGGLYNEQFF
-	TRBV30	-	TRBJ1-1	TGTGCCTGGAAACCTCGGACAGTGTACACTGAAGCTTTCTTT	CAWKPRTVYTEAFF
-	TRBV5-5	-	TRBJ1-6	TGTGCCAGCAGCACCGGGACTTACAATTCACCCCTCCACTTT	CASSTGTYNSPLHF
-	TRBV7-9	TRBD1	TRBJ1-1	TGTGCCAGCAGCCGGGGACAGGGCGCTGAAGCTTTCTTT	CASSRGQGAEAFF
-	TRBV4-1	TRBD1	TRBJ2-1	TGCGCCAGCAGCCAACTCCCCCGGACAGGGGATGAGCAGTTCTTC	CASSQLPRTGDEQFF
once	TRBV7-2	-	TRBJ1-6	TGTGCCAGCAGCCCACCACAGGATTCACCCCTCCACTTT	CASSPPQDSPLHF
-	TRBV4-2	TRBD2	TRBJ2-7	TGTGCCAGCAGCCTGGGGTCCCTAGCGGGGGGGCCATCCGAGCAGTACTTC	CASSLGSLAGGPSEQYF
-	TRBV5-4	-	TRBJ1-5	TGTGCCAGCAGCTTGGATCAGGGCCGCAGGCATTTT	CASSLDQGRRHF
-	TRBV4-1	-	TRBJ2-1	TGCGCCAGCAGCCTCGGGGAGCGCTACAATGAGCAGTTCTTC	CASSLGERYNEQFF
-	TRBV7-8	-	TRBJ1-2	TGTGCCAGCAGCCCTAAGGGCAGGGCTGGCTACACCTTC	CASSPKGRAGYTF